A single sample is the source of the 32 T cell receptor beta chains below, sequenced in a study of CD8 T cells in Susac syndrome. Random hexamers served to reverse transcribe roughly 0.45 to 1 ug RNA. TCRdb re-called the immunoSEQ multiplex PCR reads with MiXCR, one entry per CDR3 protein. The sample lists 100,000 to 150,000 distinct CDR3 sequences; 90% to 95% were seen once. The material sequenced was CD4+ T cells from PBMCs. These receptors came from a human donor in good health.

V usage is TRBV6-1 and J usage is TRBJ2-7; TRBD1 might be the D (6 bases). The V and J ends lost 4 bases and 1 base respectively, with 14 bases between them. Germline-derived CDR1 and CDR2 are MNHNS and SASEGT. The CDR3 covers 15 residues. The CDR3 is CASSAGHTLSYEQYF. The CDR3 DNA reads TGTGCCAGCAGTGCGGGACACACCCTATCCTACGAGCAGTACTTC.

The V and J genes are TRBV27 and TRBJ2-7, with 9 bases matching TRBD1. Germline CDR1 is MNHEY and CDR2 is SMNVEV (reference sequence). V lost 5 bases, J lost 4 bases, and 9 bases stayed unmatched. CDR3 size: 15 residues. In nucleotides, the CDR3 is TGTGCCAGCAGTGGTATACAGGGGGCGCGATACGAGCAGTACTTC. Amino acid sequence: CASSGIQGARYEQYF.

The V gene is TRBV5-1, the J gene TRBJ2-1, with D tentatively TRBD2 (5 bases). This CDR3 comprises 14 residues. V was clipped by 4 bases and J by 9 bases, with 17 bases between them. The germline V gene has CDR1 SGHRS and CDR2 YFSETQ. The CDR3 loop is CASSIDLRAPEQFF. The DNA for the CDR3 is TGCGCCAGCAGCATCGATCTGCGGGCGCCTGAGCAGTTCTTC.

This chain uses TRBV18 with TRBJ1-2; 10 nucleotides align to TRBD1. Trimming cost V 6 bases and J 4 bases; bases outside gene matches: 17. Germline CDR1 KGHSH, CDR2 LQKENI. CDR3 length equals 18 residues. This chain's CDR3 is CASSPNPGTGDGGYGYTF. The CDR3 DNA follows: TGTGCCAGCTCTCCTAATCCCGGGACAGGGGACGGGGGCTATGGCTACACCTTC.

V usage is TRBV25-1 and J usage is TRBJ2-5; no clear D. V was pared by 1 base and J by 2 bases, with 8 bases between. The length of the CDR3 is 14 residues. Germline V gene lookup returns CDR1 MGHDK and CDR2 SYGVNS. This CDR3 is CASSESGLQETQYF. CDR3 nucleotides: TGTGCCAGCAGTGAATCCGGCCTTCAAGAGACCCAGTACTTC.

This CDR3 is CASSLGTPRDEQYF. The DNA of the CDR3 is TGTGCCAGCAGCTTAGGGACCCCCCGAGACGAGCAGTACTTC. This sequence joins TRBV7-9 and TRBJ2-7; no definite D call. Deletions cut 1 base from V and 5 bases from J, with 12 bases between. This CDR3 region has 14 residues. Germline assignment: CDR1 SEHNR and CDR2 FQNEAQ (reference sequence).

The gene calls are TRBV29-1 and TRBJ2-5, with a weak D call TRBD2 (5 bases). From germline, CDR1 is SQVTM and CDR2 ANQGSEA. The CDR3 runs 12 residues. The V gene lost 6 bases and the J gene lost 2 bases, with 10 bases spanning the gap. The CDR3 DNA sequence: TGCAGCGTCCTGACGGGGCAAGAGACCCAGTACTTC. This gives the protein CSVLTGQETQYF.

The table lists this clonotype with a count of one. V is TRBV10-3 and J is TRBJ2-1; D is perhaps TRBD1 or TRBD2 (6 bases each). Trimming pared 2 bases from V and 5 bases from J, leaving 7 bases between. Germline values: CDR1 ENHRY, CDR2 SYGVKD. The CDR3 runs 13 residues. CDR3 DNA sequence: TGTGCCATCAGTGAGCGGGGGCACAATGAGCAGTTCTTC. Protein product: CAISERGHNEQFF.

CDR3 DNA sequence: TGCAGCCTCCCGGACGAGCAGTACTTC. Protein: CSLPDEQYF. This chain links TRBV29-1 with TRBJ2-7, with D unresolved. Trimming took off 8 bases at V and 5 bases at J, with 7 bases between the two ends. Germline lookup yields CDR1 SQVTM and CDR2 ANQGSEA. CDR3 size: 9 residues.

The CDR3 sequence is CSEPEKLKPDTQYF. The CDR3 region has the DNA TGCAGTGAGCCCGAGAAGCTTAAACCAGATACGCAGTATTTT. This chain uses TRBV20-1 with TRBJ2-3; no clear D. Trimming left V 7 bases short and J 4 bases short, with 18 bases between. There are 14 residues in the CDR3. Germline CDR1 DFQATT, CDR2 SNEGSKA (reference sequence).

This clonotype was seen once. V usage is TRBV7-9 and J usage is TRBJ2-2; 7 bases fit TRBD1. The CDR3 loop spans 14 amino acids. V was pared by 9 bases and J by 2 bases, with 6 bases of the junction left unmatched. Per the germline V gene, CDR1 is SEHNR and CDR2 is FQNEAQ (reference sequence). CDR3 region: CASLRDSNTGELFF. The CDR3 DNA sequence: TGTGCCAGTCTCCGGGACAGCAACACCGGGGAGCTGTTTTTT.

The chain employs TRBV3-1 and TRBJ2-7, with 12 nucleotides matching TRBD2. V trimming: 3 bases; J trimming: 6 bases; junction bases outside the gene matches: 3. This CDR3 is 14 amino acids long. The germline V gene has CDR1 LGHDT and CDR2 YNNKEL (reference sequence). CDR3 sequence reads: CASSQTSGSAEQYF. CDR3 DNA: TGTGCCAGCAGCCAGACTAGCGGGAGCGCCGAGCAGTACTTC.

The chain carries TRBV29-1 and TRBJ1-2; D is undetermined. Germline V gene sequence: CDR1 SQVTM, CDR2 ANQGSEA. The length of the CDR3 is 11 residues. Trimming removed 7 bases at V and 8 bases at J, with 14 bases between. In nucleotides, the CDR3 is TGCAGCGCCCCGGCCGCTCGCGGCTACACCTTC. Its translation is CSAPAARGYTF.

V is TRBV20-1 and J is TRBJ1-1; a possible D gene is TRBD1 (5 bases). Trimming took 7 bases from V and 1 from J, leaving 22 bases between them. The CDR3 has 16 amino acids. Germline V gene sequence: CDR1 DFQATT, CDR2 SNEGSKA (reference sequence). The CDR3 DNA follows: TGCAGTGTCCCAACCTTGCAGGGAACCCCGAACACTGAAGCTTTCTTT. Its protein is CSVPTLQGTPNTEAFF.

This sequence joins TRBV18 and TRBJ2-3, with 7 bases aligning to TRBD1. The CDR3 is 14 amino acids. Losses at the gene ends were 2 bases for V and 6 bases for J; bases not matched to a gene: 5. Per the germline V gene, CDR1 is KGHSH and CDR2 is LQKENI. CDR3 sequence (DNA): TGTGCCAGCTCACCAAGACAGGGTGGCGATACGCAGTATTTT. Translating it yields CASSPRQGGDTQYF.

The DNA for the CDR3 is TGCAGCCTCCGGCGGGGAACCTCGAACACTGAAGCTTTCTTT. This translates into CSLRRGTSNTEAFF. The chain joins TRBV29-1 to TRBJ1-1, with unresolved D. The V gene lost 8 bases and the J gene lost 1 base, with 17 bases spanning the gap. The length of the CDR3 is 14 residues. Germline lookup yields CDR1 SQVTM and CDR2 ANQGSEA.

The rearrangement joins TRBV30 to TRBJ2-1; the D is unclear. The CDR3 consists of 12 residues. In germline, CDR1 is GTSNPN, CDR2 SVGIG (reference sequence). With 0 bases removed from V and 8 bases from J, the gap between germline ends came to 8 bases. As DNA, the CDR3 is TGTGCCTGGAGTGTAGTGCGGCATGAGCAGTTCTTC. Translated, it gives CAWSVVRHEQFF.

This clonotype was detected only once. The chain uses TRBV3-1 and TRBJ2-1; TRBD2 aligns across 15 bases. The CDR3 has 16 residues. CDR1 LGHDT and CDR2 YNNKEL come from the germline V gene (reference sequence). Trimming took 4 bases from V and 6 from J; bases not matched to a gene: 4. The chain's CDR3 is CASSPRGLAGGNEQFF. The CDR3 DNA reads TGTGCCAGCAGCCCTAGGGGACTAGCGGGAGGCAATGAGCAGTTCTTC.

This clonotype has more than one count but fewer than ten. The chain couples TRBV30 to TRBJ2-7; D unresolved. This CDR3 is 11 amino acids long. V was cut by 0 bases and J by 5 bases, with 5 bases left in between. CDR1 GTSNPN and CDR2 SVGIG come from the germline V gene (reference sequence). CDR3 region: CAWSVLDEQYF. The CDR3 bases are TGTGCCTGGAGTGTACTCGACGAGCAGTACTTC.

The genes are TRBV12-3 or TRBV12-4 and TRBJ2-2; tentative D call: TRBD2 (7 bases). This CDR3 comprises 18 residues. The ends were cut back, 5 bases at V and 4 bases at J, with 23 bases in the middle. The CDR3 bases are TGTGCCAGCAGTCCCGCCGGAGGGGGGGACGTGAGCACCGGGGAGCTGTTTTTT. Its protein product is CASSPAGGGDVSTGELFF.

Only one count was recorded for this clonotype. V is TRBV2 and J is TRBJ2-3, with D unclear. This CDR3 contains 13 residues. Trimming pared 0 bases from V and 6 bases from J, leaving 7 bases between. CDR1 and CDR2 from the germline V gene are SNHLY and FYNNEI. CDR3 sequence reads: CASSEALGDTQYF. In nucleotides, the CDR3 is TGTGCCAGCAGTGAAGCGCTGGGGGATACGCAGTATTTT.

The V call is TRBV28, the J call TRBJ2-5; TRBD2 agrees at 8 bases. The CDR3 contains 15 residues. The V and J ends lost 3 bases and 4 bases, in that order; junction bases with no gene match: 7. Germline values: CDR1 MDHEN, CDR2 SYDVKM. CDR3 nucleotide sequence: TGTGCCAGCAGTTTCGCGGGAGGTGGGGGAGAGACCCAGTACTTC. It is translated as CASSFAGGGGETQYF.

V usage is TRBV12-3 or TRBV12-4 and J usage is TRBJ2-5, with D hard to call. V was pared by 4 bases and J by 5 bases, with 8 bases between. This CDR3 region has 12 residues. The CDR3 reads CASSWPPETQYF. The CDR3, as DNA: TGTGCCAGCAGTTGGCCCCCCGAGACCCAGTACTTC.

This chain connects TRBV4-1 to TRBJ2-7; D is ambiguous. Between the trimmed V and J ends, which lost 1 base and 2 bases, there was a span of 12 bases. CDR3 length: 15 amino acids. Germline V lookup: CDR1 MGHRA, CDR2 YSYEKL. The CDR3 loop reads CASSQVSSQTYEQYF. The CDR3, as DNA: TGCGCCAGCAGCCAAGTAAGTTCTCAAACCTACGAGCAGTACTTC.

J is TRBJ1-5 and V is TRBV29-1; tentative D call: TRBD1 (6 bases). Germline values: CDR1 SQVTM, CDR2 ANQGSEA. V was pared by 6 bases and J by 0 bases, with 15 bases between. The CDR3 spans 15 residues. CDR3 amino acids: CSVKDSPHSNQPQHF. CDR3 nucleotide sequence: TGCAGCGTGAAGGACAGTCCTCATAGCAATCAGCCCCAGCATTTT.

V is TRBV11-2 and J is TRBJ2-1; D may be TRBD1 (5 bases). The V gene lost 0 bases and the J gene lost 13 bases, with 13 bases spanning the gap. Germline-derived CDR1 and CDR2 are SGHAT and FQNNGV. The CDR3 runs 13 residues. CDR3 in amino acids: CASSLDFPGNQFF. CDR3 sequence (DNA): TGTGCCAGCAGCTTAGATTTCCCAGGGAACCAGTTCTTC. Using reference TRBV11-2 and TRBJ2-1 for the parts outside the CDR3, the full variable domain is EAGVAQSPRYKIIEKRQSVAFWCNPISGHATLYWYQQILGQGPKLLIQFQNNGVVDDSQLPKDRFSAERLKGVDSTLKIQPAKLEDSAVYLCASSLDFPGNQFFGPGTRLTVL.

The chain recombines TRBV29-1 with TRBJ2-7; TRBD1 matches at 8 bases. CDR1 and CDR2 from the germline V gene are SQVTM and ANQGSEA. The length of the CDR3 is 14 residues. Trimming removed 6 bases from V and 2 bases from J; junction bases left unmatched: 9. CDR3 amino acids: CSVHSGTGAYEQYF. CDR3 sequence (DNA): TGCAGCGTCCACTCCGGGACAGGAGCCTACGAGCAGTACTTC.

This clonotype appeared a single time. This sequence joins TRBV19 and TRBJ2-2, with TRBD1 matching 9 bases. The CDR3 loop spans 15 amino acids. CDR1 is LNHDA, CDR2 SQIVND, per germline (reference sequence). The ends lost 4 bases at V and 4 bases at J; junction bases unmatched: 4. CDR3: CASSKGQGPTGELFF. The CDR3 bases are TGTGCCAGTAGTAAAGGACAGGGGCCCACCGGGGAGCTGTTTTTT.

The CDR3 reads CASSRQASTDTQYF. In DNA form, the CDR3 reads TGTGCCAGCAGCCGCCAGGCCAGCACAGATACGCAGTATTTT. The chain recombines TRBV3-1 with TRBJ2-3; D not resolved. V lost 4 bases to trimming and J lost 0 bases, with 8 bases between them. The CDR3 loop spans 14 amino acids. CDR1 LGHDT and CDR2 YNNKEL come from the germline V gene (reference sequence).

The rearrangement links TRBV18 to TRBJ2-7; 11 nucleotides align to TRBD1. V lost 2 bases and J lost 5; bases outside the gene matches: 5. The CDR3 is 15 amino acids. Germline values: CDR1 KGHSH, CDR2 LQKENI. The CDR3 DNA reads TGTGCCAGCTCACCAGGTGGACAGGGGGCCCACGAGCAGTACTTC. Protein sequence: CASSPGGQGAHEQYF. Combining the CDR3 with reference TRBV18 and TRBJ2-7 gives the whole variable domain NAGVMQNPRHLVRRRGQEARLRCSPMKGHSHVYWYRQLPEEGLKFMVYLQKENIIDESGMPKERFSAEFPKEGPSILRIQQVVRGDSAAYFCASSPGGQGAHEQYFGPGTRLTVT.

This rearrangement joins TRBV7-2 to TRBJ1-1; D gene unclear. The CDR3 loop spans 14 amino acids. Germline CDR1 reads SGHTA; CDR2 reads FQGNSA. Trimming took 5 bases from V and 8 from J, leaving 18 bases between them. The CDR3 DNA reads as TGTGCCAGCAGCCAGAGGATTTATTCCCCAGAAGCTTTCTTT. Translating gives CASSQRIYSPEAFF.

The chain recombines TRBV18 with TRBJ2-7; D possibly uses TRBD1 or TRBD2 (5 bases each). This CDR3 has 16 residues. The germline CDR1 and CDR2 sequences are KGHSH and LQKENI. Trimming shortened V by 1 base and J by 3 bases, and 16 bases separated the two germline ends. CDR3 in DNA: TGTGCCAGCTCACCACTTGACAACCCGGGGCACTACGAGCAGTACTTC. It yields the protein CASSPLDNPGHYEQYF.